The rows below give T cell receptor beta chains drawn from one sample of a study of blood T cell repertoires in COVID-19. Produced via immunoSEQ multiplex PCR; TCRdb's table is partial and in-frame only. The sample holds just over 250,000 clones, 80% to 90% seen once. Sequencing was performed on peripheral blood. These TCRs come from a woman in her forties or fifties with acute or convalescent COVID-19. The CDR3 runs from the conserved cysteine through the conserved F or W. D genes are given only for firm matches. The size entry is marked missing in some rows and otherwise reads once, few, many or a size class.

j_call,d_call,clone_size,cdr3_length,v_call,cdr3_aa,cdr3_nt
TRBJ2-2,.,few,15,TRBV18,CASSPWTTNTGELFF,TGTGCCAGCTCACCGTGGACTACGAACACCGGGGAGCTGTTTTTT
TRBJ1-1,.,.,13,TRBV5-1,CASSLDFGTEAFF,TGCGCCAGCAGCTTGGACTTTGGCACTGAAGCTTTCTTT
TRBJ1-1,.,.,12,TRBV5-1,CASSLSGTEAFF,TGCGCCAGCAGCTTGTCGGGTACTGAAGCTTTCTTT
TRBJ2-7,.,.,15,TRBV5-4,CASSLEPVFSYEQYF,TGTGCCAGCAGCTTGGAGCCTGTTTTCTCCTACGAGCAGTACTTC
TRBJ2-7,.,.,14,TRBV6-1,CASSEARRGYEQYF,TGTGCCAGCAGTGAGGCCAGGCGGGGCTACGAGCAGTACTTC
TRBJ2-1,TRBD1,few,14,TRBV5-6,CASSLPGQGGEQFF,TGTGCCAGCAGCTTGCCCGGACAGGGCGGTGAGCAGTTCTTC
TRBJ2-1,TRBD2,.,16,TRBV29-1,CSVDLGWREGLDEQFF,TGCAGCGTTGATTTGGGTTGGCGGGAGGGCCTGGATGAGCAGTTCTTC
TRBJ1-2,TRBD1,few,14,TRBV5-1,CASSLGQGIYGYTF,TGCGCCAGCAGCTTGGGACAGGGGATCTATGGCTACACCTTC
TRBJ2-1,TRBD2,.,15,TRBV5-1,CASSLVAGAYNEQFF,TGCGCCAGCAGCTTGGTAGCGGGGGCCTACAATGAGCAGTTCTTC
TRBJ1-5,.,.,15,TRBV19,CASSRRHQPGEPQHF,TGTGCCAGTAGTCGACGGCACCAGCCGGGGGAGCCCCAGCATTTT
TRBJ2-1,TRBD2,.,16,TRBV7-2,CASSPQPGLAHQEQFF,TGTGCCAGCAGCCCGCAACCGGGACTAGCGCATCAAGAGCAGTTCTTC
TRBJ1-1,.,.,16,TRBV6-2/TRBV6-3,CASSYAQGSPNTEAFF,TGTGCCAGCAGTTATGCACAGGGATCTCCTAACACTGAAGCTTTCTTT
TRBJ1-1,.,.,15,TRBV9,CASSAAGGRNTEAFF,TGTGCCAGCAGCGCGGCCGGGGGGCGGAACACTGAAGCTTTCTTT
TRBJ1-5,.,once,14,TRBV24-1,CATSDRQVNQPQHF,TGTGCCACCAGTGACCGACAGGTGAATCAGCCCCAGCATTTT
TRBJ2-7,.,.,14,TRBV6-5,CASRNRGGSYEQYF,TGTGCCAGCAGAAACCGAGGTGGGTCCTACGAGCAGTACTTC
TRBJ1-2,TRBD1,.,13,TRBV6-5,CASSPGQLYGYTF,TGTGCCAGCAGCCCGGGACAGCTCTATGGCTACACCTTC
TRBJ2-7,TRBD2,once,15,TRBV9,CASGTSGSPWDEQYF,TGTGCCAGCGGGACTAGCGGGAGCCCTTGGGACGAGCAGTACTTC
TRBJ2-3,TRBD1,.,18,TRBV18,CASSRLPPRLQGSDTQYF,TGTGCCAGCTCACGCCTTCCCCCCCGCTTACAGGGGTCAGATACGCAGTATTTT
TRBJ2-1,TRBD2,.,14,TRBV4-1,CASSPTERENEQFF,TGCGCCAGCAGCCCCACGGAGCGGGAGAATGAGCAGTTCTTC
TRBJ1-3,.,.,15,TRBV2,CASSQATGSGNTIYF,TGTGCCAGCAGTCAGGCGACAGGCTCTGGAAACACCATATATTTT
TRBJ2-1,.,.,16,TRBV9,CASSPHLSGSYNEQFF,TGTGCCAGCAGCCCCCATTTGTCGGGAAGCTACAATGAGCAGTTCTTC
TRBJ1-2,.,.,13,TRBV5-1,CASSSTGIYGYTF,TGCGCCAGCAGCTCTACAGGGATCTATGGCTACACCTTC
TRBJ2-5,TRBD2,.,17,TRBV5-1,CASSSGGPEGPQETQYF,TGCGCCAGCAGTTCGGGGGGGCCCGAGGGGCCGCAAGAGACCCAGTACTTC
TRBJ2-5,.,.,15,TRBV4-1,CASSLQNRVRETQYF,TGCGCCAGCAGCCTTCAAAACAGGGTTCGAGAGACCCAGTACTTC
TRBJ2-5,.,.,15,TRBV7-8,CASSLDQGRRETQYF,TGTGCCAGCAGCTTAGATCAGGGGCGCAGAGAGACCCAGTACTTC
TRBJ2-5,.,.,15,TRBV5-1,CASSLAPLGGETQYF,TGCGCCAGCAGCTTGGCCCCCCTAGGGGGAGAGACCCAGTACTTC
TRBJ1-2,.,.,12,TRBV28,CASSLAGEGYTF,TGTGCCAGCAGTTTGGCAGGGGAGGGCTACACCTTC
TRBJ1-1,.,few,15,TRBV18,CASSPTGTMNTEAFF,TGTGCCAGCTCACCGACAGGAACCATGAACACTGAAGCTTTCTTT
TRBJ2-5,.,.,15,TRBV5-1,CASKEFSIGEETQYF,TGCGCCAGCAAGGAGTTCTCCATAGGAGAAGAGACCCAGTACTTC
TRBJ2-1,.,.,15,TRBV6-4,CASSEGVSSYNEQFF,TGTGCCAGCAGTGAAGGGGTCAGCTCCTACAATGAGCAGTTCTTC
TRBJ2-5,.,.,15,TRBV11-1,CASSALRGAGETQYF,TGTGCCAGCAGCGCCCTGCGGGGCGCGGGGGAGACCCAGTACTTC
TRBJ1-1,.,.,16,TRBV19,CASSEWRANMNTEAFF,TGTGCCAGTAGCGAATGGAGGGCCAACATGAACACTGAAGCTTTCTTT
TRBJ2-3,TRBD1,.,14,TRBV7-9,CASRETGGKDTQYF,TGTGCCAGCCGAGAGACAGGGGGCAAAGATACGCAGTATTTT
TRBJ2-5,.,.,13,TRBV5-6,CASGGTAQETQYF,TGTGCCAGCGGGGGGACAGCTCAAGAGACCCAGTACTTC
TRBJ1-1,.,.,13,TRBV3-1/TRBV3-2,CASSHRAGTEAFF,TGTGCCAGCAGCCACAGGGCGGGAACTGAAGCTTTCTTT
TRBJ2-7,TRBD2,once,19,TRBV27,CASSLLKGGARLSGHEQYF,TGTGCCAGCAGCCTCTTAAAGGGAGGGGCACGGTTATCAGGGCACGAGCAGTACTTC
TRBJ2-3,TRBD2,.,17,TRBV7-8,CASSLAPSGTYTDTQYF,TGTGCCAGCAGCTTAGCGCCTAGCGGGACTTACACAGATACGCAGTATTTT
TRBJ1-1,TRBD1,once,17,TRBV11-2,CASSPIPDRGSNTEAFF,TGTGCCAGCAGCCCGATCCCGGACAGGGGGTCCAACACTGAAGCTTTCTTT
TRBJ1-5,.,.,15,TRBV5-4,CASSLGGGSNQPQHF,TGTGCCAGCAGCTTGGGAGGGGGAAGCAATCAGCCCCAGCATTTT
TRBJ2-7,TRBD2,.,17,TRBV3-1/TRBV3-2,CASSRGLAGGERHEQYF,TGTGCCAGCAGCCGTGGACTAGCGGGAGGGGAACGCCACGAGCAGTACTTC
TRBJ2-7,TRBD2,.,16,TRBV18,CASSPSRLAGGYEQYF,TGTGCCAGCTCCCCAAGCCGACTAGCGGGAGGTTACGAGCAGTACTTC
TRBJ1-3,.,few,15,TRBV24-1,CATSDPGLNGNTIYF,TGTGCCACCAGTGATCCAGGCTTGAACGGAAACACCATATATTTT
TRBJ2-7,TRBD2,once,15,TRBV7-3,CASSLGLAESYEQYF,TGTGCCAGCAGCTTAGGACTAGCGGAATCCTACGAGCAGTACTTC
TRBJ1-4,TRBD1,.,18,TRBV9,CASSVVVRQGATNEKLFF,TGTGCCAGCAGCGTAGTGGTGCGCCAGGGGGCAACTAATGAAAAACTGTTTTTT
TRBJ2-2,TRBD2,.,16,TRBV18,CASSPRGGGFTGELFF,TGTGCCAGCTCACCACGCGGGGGGGGCTTCACCGGGGAGCTGTTTTTT
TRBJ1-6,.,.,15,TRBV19,CASKRLSAYNSPLHF,TGTGCCAGTAAGAGGCTCTCCGCCTATAATTCACCCCTCCACTTT
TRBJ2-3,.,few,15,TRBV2,CASAQTYSSTDTQYF,TGTGCCAGCGCTCAGACATACTCTAGCACAGATACGCAGTATTTT
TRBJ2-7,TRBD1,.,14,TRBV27,CASSIGTGAYEQYF,TGTGCCAGCAGTATCGGGACAGGGGCCTACGAGCAGTACTTC
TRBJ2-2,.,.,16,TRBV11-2,CASRLGGGSATGELFF,TGTGCCAGCAGACTCGGAGGGGGCTCAGCCACCGGGGAGCTGTTTTTT
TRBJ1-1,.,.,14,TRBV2,CASNPGEMNTEAFF,TGTGCCAGCAACCCAGGGGAAATGAACACTGAAGCTTTCTTT
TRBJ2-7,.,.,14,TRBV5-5,CASSYGQGPGEQYF,TGTGCCAGCAGCTATGGCCAGGGGCCGGGGGAGCAGTACTTC
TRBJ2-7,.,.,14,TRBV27,CASSSIRDNYEQYF,TGTGCCAGCAGTTCAATCCGGGACAACTACGAGCAGTACTTC